Below, one T cell receptor beta chain is given with its context. The sample holds a few counts of this clone. Its antigen remains undetermined. Per-nucleotide qualities are absent, and no much larger clonotype sits a single base away. This entry comes from a study of blood T cell repertoires in COVID-19 (dated by TCRdb to 2018 to 2020). About the study as a whole: Samples covering the acute and convalescent phases of COVID-19 were provided by collaborators in the United States, Italy and Spain. A freely available public database, intended as a resource for researchers studying the immune response to SARS-CoV-2, is where the repertoires were released. Where available, HLA class I and class II types were obtained from metadata supplied by the sample provider rather than from assay-based typing. The sample metadata nearly always contained a de-identified subject ID, COVID-19 status, age in years and sex. The dataset comprised deeply sampled blood TCRbeta repertoires from subjects exposed to, actively infected with, or recovered from COVID-19. The samples were drawn from the first 160 participants of the ongoing ImmuneRACE study and from over 950 subjects provided by 6 global collaborators. The prospective study material was composed of cDNA or gDNA derived from T cells, B-cell-depleted T cells, or PBMCs.

TCRbeta CDR3 regions were amplified from genomic DNA by means of the immunoSEQ Assay, a bias-controlled multiplex PCR. Per the original workflow: Nucleated cell counts per sample were estimated from amplification of reference gene primers within the assay. To quantify the absolute abundance of each unique TCRbeta CDR3 rearrangement, sequence reads were collapsed and filtered. For each sample, productive Simpson clonality was calculated as the square root of Simpson's diversity index across productive rearrangements. In its TCRdb copy, this immuneACCESS table keeps in-frame sequences only and misses some clones. Where compared with another copy, unresolved V genes explain less than half of these, and the others have no known cause. V, J and clone size were drawn from that table, and D and trimming were deduced from the DNA. Within this sample are about 170,000 clones, with around four fifths of them counted one time only. The ten largest clones capture around a fifth of the sample.

Here is what the overall study found, with its caveats: The quantity of clinical and demographic metadata differed by source and by participant and was supplied without curation.

A second Seattle source provided samples from volunteer blood donors who had recovered from COVID-19. The collaborating institutions used their own protocols to collect whole blood in K2EDTA tubes. For TCRbeta analysis, collaborators shipped samples in one of three forms: frozen whole blood, isolated PBMCs, or DNA extracted from either of those sample types. The source is a woman in her 70s who had recovered from COVID-19. Sequenced: peripheral blood.

The nucleotides read TGTGCCAGCAGTTTAGACAGATACACTGAAGCTTTCTTT. Translated, it reads CASSLDRYTEAFF. The chain employs TRBV12-3 or TRBV12-4 and TRBJ1-1; there is no confident call for the D gene. Relative to germline, V is 1 base shorter and J is 3 bases shorter, with 6 bases between their ends. Reading from cysteine to phenylalanine, the CDR3 counts 13 amino acids. The DNA shown is the 39-base CDR3, in frame from base 1.